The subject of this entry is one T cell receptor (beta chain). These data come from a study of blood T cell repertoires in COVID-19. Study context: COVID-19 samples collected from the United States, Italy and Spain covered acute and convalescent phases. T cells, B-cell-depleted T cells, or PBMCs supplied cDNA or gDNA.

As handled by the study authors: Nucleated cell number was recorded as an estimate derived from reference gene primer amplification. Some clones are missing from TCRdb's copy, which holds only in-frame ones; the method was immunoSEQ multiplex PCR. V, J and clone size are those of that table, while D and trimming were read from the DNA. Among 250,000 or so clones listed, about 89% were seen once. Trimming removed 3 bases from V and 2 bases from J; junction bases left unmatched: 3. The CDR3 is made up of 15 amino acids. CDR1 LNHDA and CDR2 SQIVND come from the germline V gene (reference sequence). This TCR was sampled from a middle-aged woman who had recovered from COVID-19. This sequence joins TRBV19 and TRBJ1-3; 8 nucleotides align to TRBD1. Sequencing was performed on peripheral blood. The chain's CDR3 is CASSMTTGAGNTIYF. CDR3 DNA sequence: TGTGCCAGTAGTATGACGACAGGGGCTGGAAACACCATATATTTT.